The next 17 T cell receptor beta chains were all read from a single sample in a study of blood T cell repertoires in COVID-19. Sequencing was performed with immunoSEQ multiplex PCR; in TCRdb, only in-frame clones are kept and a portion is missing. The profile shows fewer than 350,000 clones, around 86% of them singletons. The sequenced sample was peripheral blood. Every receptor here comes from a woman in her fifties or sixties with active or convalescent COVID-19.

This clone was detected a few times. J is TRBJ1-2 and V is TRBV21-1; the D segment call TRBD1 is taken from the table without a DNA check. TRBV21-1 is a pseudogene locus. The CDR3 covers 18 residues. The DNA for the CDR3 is TGTGCCAGCAGCAAAGGAGGGACAGCGGGTCTACTTAACTATGGCTACACCTTC. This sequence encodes CASSKGGTAGLLNYGYTF.

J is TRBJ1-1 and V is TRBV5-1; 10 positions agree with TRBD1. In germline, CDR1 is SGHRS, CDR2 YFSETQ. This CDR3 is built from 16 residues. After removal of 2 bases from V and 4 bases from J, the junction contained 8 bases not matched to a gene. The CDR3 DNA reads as TGCGCCAGCAGCTTCAATACCGGGACAGGGGTCACTGAAGCTTTCTTT. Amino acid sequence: CASSFNTGTGVTEAFF.

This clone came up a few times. The CDR3 DNA reads as TGTGCCAGCAGTGAAGGGGACAGTCATCAGCCCCAGCATTTT. It specifies CASSEGDSHQPQHF. The rearrangement links TRBV6-1 to TRBJ1-5; 7 positions match TRBD1. V lost 1 base, J lost 5 bases, and 2 bases stayed unmatched. The CDR3 totals 14 residues. CDR1 MNHNS and CDR2 SASEGT come from the germline V gene.

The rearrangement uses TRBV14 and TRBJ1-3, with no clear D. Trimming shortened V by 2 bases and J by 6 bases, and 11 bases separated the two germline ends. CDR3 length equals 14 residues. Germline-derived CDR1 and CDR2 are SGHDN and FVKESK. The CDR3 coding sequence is TGTGCCAGCAGCCAAAGTCGGAGCGCAAACACCATATATTTT. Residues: CASSQSRSANTIYF.

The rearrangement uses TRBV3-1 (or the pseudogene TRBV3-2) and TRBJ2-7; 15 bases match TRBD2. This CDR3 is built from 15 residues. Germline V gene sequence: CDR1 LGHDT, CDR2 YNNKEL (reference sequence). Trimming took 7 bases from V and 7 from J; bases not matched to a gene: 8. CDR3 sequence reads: CASNSAGLAGGEQYF. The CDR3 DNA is TGTGCCAGCAACTCGGCGGGACTAGCGGGAGGAGAGCAGTACTTC.

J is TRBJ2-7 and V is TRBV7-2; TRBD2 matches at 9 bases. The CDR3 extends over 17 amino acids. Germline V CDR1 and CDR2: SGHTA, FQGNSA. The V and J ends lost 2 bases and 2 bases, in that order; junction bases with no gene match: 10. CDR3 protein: CASSLSVSSGRPYEQYF. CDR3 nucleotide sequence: TGTGCCAGCAGCTTATCGGTTAGTAGCGGGAGACCCTACGAGCAGTACTTC.

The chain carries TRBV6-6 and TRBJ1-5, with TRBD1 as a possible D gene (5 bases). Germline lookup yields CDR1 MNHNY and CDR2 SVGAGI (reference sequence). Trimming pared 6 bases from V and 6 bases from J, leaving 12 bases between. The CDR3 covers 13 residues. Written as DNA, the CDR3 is TGTGCCAGCAGCTCTGACAGAAGTCAGCCCCAGCATTTT. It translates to CASSSDRSQPQHF.

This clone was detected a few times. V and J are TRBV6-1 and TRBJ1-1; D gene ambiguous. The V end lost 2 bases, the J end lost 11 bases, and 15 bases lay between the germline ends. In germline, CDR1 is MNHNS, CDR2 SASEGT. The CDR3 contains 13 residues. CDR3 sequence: CASSELRASWAFF. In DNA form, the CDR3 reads TGTGCCAGCAGTGAATTGCGGGCTTCGTGGGCTTTCTTT.

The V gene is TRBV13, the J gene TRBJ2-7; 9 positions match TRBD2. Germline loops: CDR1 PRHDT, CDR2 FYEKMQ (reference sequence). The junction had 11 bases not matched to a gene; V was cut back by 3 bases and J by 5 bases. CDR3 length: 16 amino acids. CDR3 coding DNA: TGTGCCAGCAGCTTGAATCCGGGACTAGCTCCCCACGAGCAGTACTTC. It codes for CASSLNPGLAPHEQYF.

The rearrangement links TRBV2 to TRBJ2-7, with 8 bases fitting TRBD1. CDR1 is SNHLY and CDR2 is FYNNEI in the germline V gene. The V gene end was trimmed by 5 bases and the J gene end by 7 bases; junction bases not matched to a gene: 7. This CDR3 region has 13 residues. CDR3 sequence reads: CASSPGQALEQYF. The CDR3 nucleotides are TGTGCCAGCAGTCCGGGACAGGCGTTGGAGCAGTACTTC.

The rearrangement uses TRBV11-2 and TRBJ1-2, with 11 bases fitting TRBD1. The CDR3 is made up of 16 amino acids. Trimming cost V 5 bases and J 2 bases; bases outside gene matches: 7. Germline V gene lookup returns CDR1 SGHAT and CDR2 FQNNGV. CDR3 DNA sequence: TGTGCCAGCAGCGATTCCGGGACAGGGGGGAACTATGGCTACACCTTC. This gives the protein CASSDSGTGGNYGYTF. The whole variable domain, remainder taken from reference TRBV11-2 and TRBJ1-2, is EAGVAQSPRYKIIEKRQSVAFWCNPISGHATLYWYQQILGQGPKLLIQFQNNGVVDDSQLPKDRFSAERLKGVDSTLKIQPAKLEDSAVYLCASSDSGTGGNYGYTFGSGTRLTVV.

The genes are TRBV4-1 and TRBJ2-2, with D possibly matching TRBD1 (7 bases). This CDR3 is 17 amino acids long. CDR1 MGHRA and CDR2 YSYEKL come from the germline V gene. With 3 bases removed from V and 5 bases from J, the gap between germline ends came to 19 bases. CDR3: CASSHLTGQEGTGELFF. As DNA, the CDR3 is TGCGCCAGCAGCCACCTTACTGGACAGGAGGGAACCGGGGAGCTGTTTTTT.

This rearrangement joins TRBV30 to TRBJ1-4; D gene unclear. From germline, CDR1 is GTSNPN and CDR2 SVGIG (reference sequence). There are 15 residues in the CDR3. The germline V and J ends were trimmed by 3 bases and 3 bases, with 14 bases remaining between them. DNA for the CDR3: TGTGCCTGGAGGGACCGGGGAATGGCTAATGAAAAACTGTTTTTT. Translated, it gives CAWRDRGMANEKLFF. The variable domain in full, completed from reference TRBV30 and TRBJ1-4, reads SQTIHQWPATLVQPVGSPLSLECTVEGTSNPNLYWYRQAAGRGLQLLFYSVGIGQISSEVPQNLSASRPQDRQFILSSKKLLLSDSGFYLCAWRDRGMANEKLFFGSGTQLSVL.

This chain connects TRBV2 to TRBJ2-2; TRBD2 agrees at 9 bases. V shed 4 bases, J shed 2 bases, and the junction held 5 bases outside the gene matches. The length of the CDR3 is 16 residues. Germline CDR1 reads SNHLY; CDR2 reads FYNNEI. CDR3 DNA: TGTGCCAGCAGTGTTCCTAGCGGGGAAAACACCGGGGAGCTGTTTTTT. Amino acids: CASSVPSGENTGELFF. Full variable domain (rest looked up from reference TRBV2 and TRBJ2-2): EPEVTQTPSHQVTQMGQEVILRCVPISNHLYFYWYRQILGQKVEFLVSFYNNEISEKSEIFDDQFSVERPDGSNFTLKIRSTKLEDSAMYFCASSVPSGENTGELFFGEGSRLTVL.

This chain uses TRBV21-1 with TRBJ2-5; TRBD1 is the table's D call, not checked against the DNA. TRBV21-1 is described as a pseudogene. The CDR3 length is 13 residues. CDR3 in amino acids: CASSRGGQETQYF. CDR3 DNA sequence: TGTGCCAGCAGCAGAGGGGGCCAAGAGACCCAGTACTTC.

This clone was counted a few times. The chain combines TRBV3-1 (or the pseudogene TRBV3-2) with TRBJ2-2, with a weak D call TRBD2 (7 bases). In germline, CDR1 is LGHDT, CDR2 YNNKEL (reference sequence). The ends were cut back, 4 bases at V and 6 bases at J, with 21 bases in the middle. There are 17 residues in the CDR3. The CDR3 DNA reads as TGTGCCAGCAGCCGGTTGGGGGGGCCTATTATGCCCGGGGAGCTGTTTTTT. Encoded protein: CASSRLGGPIMPGELFF.

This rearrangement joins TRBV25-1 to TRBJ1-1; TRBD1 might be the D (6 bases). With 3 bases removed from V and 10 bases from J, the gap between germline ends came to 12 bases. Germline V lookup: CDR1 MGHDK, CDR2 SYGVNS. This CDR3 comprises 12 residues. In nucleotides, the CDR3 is TGTGCCAGCAGTGATCTGGCCAGGGGAGCTTTCTTT. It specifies CASSDLARGAFF.